The 18 T cell receptor beta chains in this list originate from one sample, sequenced in a study of blood T cell repertoires in COVID-19. Data came from immunoSEQ multiplex PCR; TCRdb stores just in-frame clones and leaves some out. The sample yields about 180,000 clones, over 70% seen once. The sample comprised PBMCs or T cells enriched from blood (not recorded which). Receptors were obtained from a man aged 55 to 69 who had been exposed to COVID-19.

This sequence joins TRBV9 and TRBJ1-3, with 8 bases aligning to TRBD1. The V gene end was trimmed by 2 bases and the J gene end by 3 bases; junction bases not matched to a gene: 10. Germline V gene data show CDR1 as SGDLS and CDR2 as YYNGEE. The CDR3 covers 17 residues. The CDR3 DNA is TGTGCCAGCAGCGTTGAGGAGACAGGGGTGTATGGAAACACCATATATTTT. Translating gives CASSVEETGVYGNTIYF.

The V and J genes are TRBV11-2 and TRBJ2-1; weak D call: TRBD1 (5 bases). This CDR3 region has 13 residues. The V end lost 1 base, the J end lost 7 bases, and 8 bases lay between the germline ends. The V gene's germline CDR1 is SGHAT and CDR2 FQNNGV. The CDR3 DNA reads TGTGCCAGCAGCTTAGGGAACAGGAATGAGCAGTTCTTC. As protein: CASSLGNRNEQFF. The variable domain in full, with the rest retrieved from reference TRBV11-2 and TRBJ2-1, is EAGVAQSPRYKIIEKRQSVAFWCNPISGHATLYWYQQILGQGPKLLIQFQNNGVVDDSQLPKDRFSAERLKGVDSTLKIQPAKLEDSAVYLCASSLGNRNEQFFGPGTRLTVL.

CDR3 nucleotide sequence: TGTGCCAGCTCCCCAAGGACAGGGGGCGAGGGAGAGACCCAGTACTTC. Protein: CASSPRTGGEGETQYF. This sequence joins TRBV18 and TRBJ2-5; 11 nucleotides match TRBD1. The CDR3 totals 16 residues. Per germline, CDR1 KGHSH and CDR2 LQKENI. The junction had 10 bases not matched to a gene; V was cut back by 6 bases and J by 4 bases.

J is TRBJ1-1 and V is TRBV30, with D perhaps matching TRBD1 (6 bases). Germline lookup yields CDR1 GTSNPN and CDR2 SVGIG (reference sequence). The CDR3 is made up of 14 amino acids. The germline V and J ends were trimmed by 2 bases and 6 bases, with 16 bases remaining between them. CDR3 sequence (DNA): TGTGCCTGGAGTCAAGGGACACCAGGCGCTGAAGCTTTCTTT. Translating gives CAWSQGTPGAEAFF. The variable domain in full, with the rest retrieved from reference TRBV30 and TRBJ1-1, is SQTIHQWPATLVQPVGSPLSLECTVEGTSNPNLYWYRQAAGRGLQLLFYSVGIGQISSEVPQNLSASRPQDRQFILSSKKLLLSDSGFYLCAWSQGTPGAEAFFGQGTRLTVV.

The rearrangement joins TRBV11-2 to TRBJ1-1; 9 bases are shared with TRBD1. The CDR3 spans 14 residues. The V and J ends lost 7 bases and 6 bases, in that order; junction bases with no gene match: 9. The germline CDR1 and CDR2 sequences are SGHAT and FQNNGV. This CDR3 reads CASKAGQGTAEAFF. The CDR3 DNA reads as TGTGCCAGCAAGGCGGGACAGGGAACCGCTGAAGCTTTCTTT.

This clone was found once. The genes are TRBV5-4 and TRBJ2-7; D call uncertain. Germline V lookup: CDR1 SGHNT, CDR2 YYREEE (reference sequence). This CDR3 spans 12 amino acids. The ends were cut back, 4 bases at V and 9 bases at J, with 14 bases in the middle. The CDR3 region is CASSPSIGWQYF. CDR3 coding DNA: TGTGCCAGCAGCCCGTCTATCGGTTGGCAGTACTTC.

The J gene is TRBJ2-2, the V gene TRBV27; the match to TRBD1 covers 7 bases. The ends lost 6 bases at V and 4 bases at J; junction bases unmatched: 8. The CDR3 has 15 amino acids. Germline CDR1 and CDR2: MNHEY and SMNVEV (reference sequence). The CDR3 is CASREMTGRTGELFF. CDR3 nucleotide sequence: TGTGCCAGCAGGGAGATGACAGGGCGCACCGGGGAGCTGTTTTTT.

The CDR3 region has the DNA TGTGCCAGCAGGGGAGGGACATTGACACCCTACGAGCAGTACTTC. Translating it yields CASRGGTLTPYEQYF. The rearrangement joins TRBV2 to TRBJ2-7; TRBD2 is a possible D gene (7 bases). V lost 6 bases and J 2 bases, leaving 17 bases between the germline ends. Per the germline V gene, CDR1 is SNHLY and CDR2 is FYNNEI. This CDR3 is 15 amino acids long.

The chain has TRBV20-1 and TRBJ1-5; tentatively, D is TRBD1 (5 bases). CDR3 length equals 15 residues. Trimming removed 3 bases at V and 3 bases at J, with 15 bases between. Germline values: CDR1 DFQATT, CDR2 SNEGSKA (reference sequence). The CDR3 reads CSASNRGVVNQPQHF. DNA for the CDR3: TGCAGTGCTAGTAATCGGGGGGTCGTCAATCAGCCCCAGCATTTT.

The CDR3, as DNA: TGTGCCAGCAGCCAAGTGGGACTAGCGGGAGGACCGAACCCACCATACGAGCAGTACTTC. Protein: CASSQVGLAGGPNPPYEQYF. This chain connects TRBV14 to TRBJ2-7; 15 bases agree with TRBD2. CDR1 is SGHDN and CDR2 is FVKESK in the germline V gene. Trimming took 1 base from V and 4 from J; bases not matched to a gene: 14. This CDR3 comprises 20 residues.

The rearrangement links TRBV9 to TRBJ1-3, with D hard to call. The CDR3 covers 16 residues. Germline V lookup: CDR1 SGDLS, CDR2 YYNGEE. Trimming cost V 0 bases and J 0 bases, with 10 bases left between them. Here the CDR3 reads CASSVDPSGSGNTIYF. The CDR3 DNA reads TGTGCCAGCAGCGTAGATCCTAGCGGCTCTGGAAACACCATATATTTT.

The table lists this clone with a count of one. The rearrangement joins TRBV6-1 to TRBJ2-7; TRBD1 is a possible D gene (5 bases). Trimming cost V 3 bases and J 3 bases, with 9 bases left between them. The CDR3 runs to 13 residues. The germline V gene has CDR1 MNHNS and CDR2 SASEGT. The CDR3 DNA follows: TGTGCCAGCAGTGAGGGGCAGATCTACGAGCAGTACTTC. It translates to CASSEGQIYEQYF.

This chain links TRBV2 with TRBJ2-2; D perhaps matches TRBD1 (6 bases). The V end was cut by 10 bases, the J end by 5 bases, with 14 bases between. Germline V gene lookup returns CDR1 SNHLY and CDR2 FYNNEI. The CDR3 contains 13 residues. CDR3 region: CANRQEITGELFF. The CDR3 DNA is TGTGCCAACCGACAGGAGATAACCGGGGAGCTGTTTTTT.

This clone was observed a single time. V and J are TRBV6-5 and TRBJ2-7; the D is unclear. The CDR3 length is 14 residues. The germline CDR1 and CDR2 sequences are MNHEY and SVGAGI. Trimming stripped 3 bases from V and 0 bases from J, with 9 bases between. CDR3 sequence reads: CASSYLSSSYEQYF. CDR3 bases: TGTGCCAGCAGTTATTTGTCTAGCTCCTACGAGCAGTACTTC.

The genes are TRBV7-2 and TRBJ2-7; tentatively, D is TRBD1 (5 bases). This CDR3 is built from 15 residues. Germline CDR1 is SGHTA and CDR2 is FQGNSA. Trimming shortened V by 2 bases and J by 5 bases, and 16 bases separated the two germline ends. CDR3 in amino acids: CASSLNPGRAHEQYF. The CDR3 region has the DNA TGTGCCAGCAGCTTAAACCCCGGCAGGGCCCACGAGCAGTACTTC.

The CDR3 DNA sequence: TGCGCCAGCAGCCCTAGCACAGATACGCAGTATTTT. Translating it yields CASSPSTDTQYF. This sequence joins TRBV5-1 and TRBJ2-3; D not certain. V lost 4 bases and J lost 0, with 3 bases in between. Germline CDR1 and CDR2: SGHRS and YFSETQ. The CDR3 contains 12 residues. Based on the CDR3 plus reference TRBV5-1 and TRBJ2-3, the full variable domain is KAGVTQTPRYLIKTRGQQVTLSCSPISGHRSVSWYQQTPGQGLQFLFEYFSETQRNKGNFPGRFSGRQFSNSRSEMNVSTLELGDSALYLCASSPSTDTQYFGPGTRLTVL.

The chain joins TRBV7-6 to TRBJ2-7, with D unresolved. Germline CDR1 SGHVS, CDR2 FNYEAQ. The V and J ends lost 5 bases and 3 bases respectively, with 14 bases between them. The CDR3 runs 14 residues. The CDR3 reads CASSPGVGGYEQYF. CDR3 nucleotides: TGTGCCAGCAGCCCTGGCGTCGGCGGCTACGAGCAGTACTTC.

This sequence joins TRBV27 and TRBJ2-1, with 11 bases identical to TRBD2. The CDR3 contains 20 residues. The germline V gene encodes CDR1 MNHEY and CDR2 SMNVEV (reference sequence). The V and J ends lost 3 bases and 0 bases, in that order; junction bases with no gene match: 13. CDR3 nucleotide sequence: TGTGCCAGCAGTTTCTTCCCGCTAGCGGGAGGACCGAGCTCCTACAATGAGCAGTTCTTC. Residues: CASSFFPLAGGPSSYNEQFF.